This T cell receptor beta chain was recovered during a study of T-cell memory formation after mild COVID-19. Study results and caveats: The study found balanced CD4/CD8 in clones contracting day 15 to 85 and a CD4+ lean in later expanders.

Concerning this clonotype itself: Antigen unknown.

One entry per CDR3 protein, called by TCRdb with MiXCR from the 5' RACE reads. Among 350,000 or so distinct CDR3 sequences listed, 10% to 15% were seen once. The germline gives CDR1 SQVTM, CDR2 ANQGSEA. V lost 5 bases, J lost 6 bases, and 7 bases lay in between. This CDR3 is 10 amino acids long. The gene calls are TRBV29-1 and TRBJ1-1; D gene unclear. This clonotype originated in a man aged 18 to 35 who had mild COVID-19 (a few samples of this study predate the infection). Cell type and time point are not known. The material sequenced was PBMCs or a T cell subset sorted from them (not recorded which). CDR3 DNA sequence: TGCAGCGTTTCAGGAGCTGAAGCTTTCTTT. It codes for CSVSGAEAFF.